This entry concerns a single TCR beta chain. Measured with immunoSEQ multiplex PCR; TCRdb has only the in-frame clones, and not every one. The profile shows about 160,000 clones, around 93% of them singletons. This sample was taken from a study of T cell responses to AZD1222 COVID-19 vaccine. The germline gives CDR1 SGDLS, CDR2 YYNGEE. The V gene end was trimmed by 0 bases and the J gene end by 7 bases; junction bases not matched to a gene: 6. This CDR3 has 15 residues. This sequence was found in an adult in good health. The material sequenced was peripheral blood, taken on day 0 of AZD1222 vaccination. The J gene is TRBJ1-3, the V gene TRBV9, with 8 bases identical to TRBD1. The CDR3 coding sequence is TGTGCCAGCAGCGTAGCAGGGGGCTATACCAACACCATATATTTT. Its translation is CASSVAGGYTNTIYF.